Each of the 12 T cell receptor beta chains below was sequenced from the same sample in a study of regulatory T cells in long-lasting Graves disease. Libraries of TCR beta came from iRepertoire HTBI primers plus Arm-PCR of CDR3 regions. TCRdb re-called the multiplex PCR reads through MiXCR, storing one row per CDR3 protein. The sample has more than 350,000 distinct CDR3 sequences, under 15% seen once. Time point in this sample: newly diagnosed GD, antithyroid drugs for less than 3 months. The authors made the TCR library using RNA they extracted from PBMCs. The same data also contributed to another study, on T cells in Graves' hyperthyroidism and ophthalmopathy.

Here the sequenced sample was peripheral blood mononuclear cells (PBMCs), taken at new diagnosis, from a patient treated with antithyroid drugs. These receptors originate from a woman aged 25 to 45 with Graves disease.

The chain couples TRBV5-1 to TRBJ2-3; D possibly uses TRBD1 or TRBD2 (6 bases each). This CDR3 is 14 amino acids long. V was pared by 8 bases and J by 0 bases, with 13 bases between. Germline V CDR1 and CDR2: SGHRS, YFSETQ. The CDR3 is CASGGLGSTDTQYF. The CDR3 nucleotides are TGCGCCAGTGGGGGGCTAGGCAGCACAGATACGCAGTATTTT.

This clonotype was observed at least ten times. The genes are TRBV20-1 and TRBJ2-7; TRBD1 matches at 8 bases. The germline V gene has CDR1 DFQATT and CDR2 SNEGSKA (reference sequence). J lost 3 bases, V lost 0 bases, and 10 bases had no gene match. The CDR3 has 16 amino acids. CDR3 amino acids: CSARDPGQDRDYEQYF. As DNA, the CDR3 is TGCAGTGCTAGAGATCCTGGTCAGGACAGGGACTACGAGCAGTACTTC.

The chain links TRBV19 to TRBJ2-1; D perhaps matches TRBD2 (5 bases). Trimming pared 3 bases from V and 8 bases from J, leaving 14 bases between. Germline CDR1 and CDR2: LNHDA and SQIVND (reference sequence). The length of the CDR3 is 14 residues. CDR3 protein: CASSIWGLGDEQFF. CDR3 in DNA: TGTGCCAGTAGTATTTGGGGTCTGGGAGATGAGCAGTTCTTC.

In its sample, this clonotype was seen many times. The genes are TRBV5-1 and TRBJ2-1; TRBD2 matches at 8 bases. The germline V gene encodes CDR1 SGHRS and CDR2 YFSETQ. V shed 6 bases, J shed 0 bases, and the junction held 8 bases outside the gene matches. The CDR3 covers 16 residues. The CDR3 DNA follows: TGCGCCAGCATCCCCGGGGGGGTACCCTCCTACAATGAGCAGTTCTTC. It codes for CASIPGGVPSYNEQFF. The full variable domain, in which reference TRBV5-1 and TRBJ2-1 provide the parts outside the CDR3, is KAGVTQTPRYLIKTRGQQVTLSCSPISGHRSVSWYQQTPGQGLQFLFEYFSETQRNKGNFPGRFSGRQFSNSRSEMNVSTLELGDSALYLCASIPGGVPSYNEQFFGPGTRLTVL.

This clonotype was seen more than once but under ten times. The missing conserved phenylalanine or tryptophan at the end of this CDR3 makes a read error likely. The chain joins TRBV12-3 or TRBV12-4 to TRBJ2-1; D gene uncertain. The J call may be mistaken, given a closer DNA end match to TRBJ2-5. This CDR3 is 11 amino acids long. In DNA form, the CDR3 reads TGTGCCAGCGCCACTGGACGTCCCCAGTACCTC. The encoded protein is CASATGRPQYL.

This clonotype was seen a single time. Since a much larger clone is just one base distant, this may be a read error. The rearrangement joins TRBV30 to TRBJ2-7; 9 bases are shared with TRBD1. Germline CDR1 is GTSNPN and CDR2 is SVGIG (reference sequence). There are 12 residues in the CDR3. CDR3 amino acids: CTGTGSAYGQYF. CDR3 nucleotides: TGTACCGGGACAGGGTCGGCCTACGGGCAGTACTTC.

This clonotype was counted only a few times. This rearrangement joins TRBV12-3 or TRBV12-4 to TRBJ2-7, with 7 bases lining up with TRBD2. Trimming at V came to 9 bases and at J to 1 base, leaving 3 bases not matched to a gene. The CDR3 is 12 amino acids. The CDR3 region is CASTGRSYEQYF. The CDR3 DNA reads TGTGCCAGTACCGGGAGGTCCTACGAGCAGTACTTC.

This clonotype was counted between two and nine times. This chain links TRBV24-1 with TRBJ2-3, with D unresolved. Trimming left V 2 bases short and J 0 bases short, with 8 bases between. This CDR3 has 15 amino acids. Germline V CDR1 and CDR2: KGHDR, SFDVKD. CDR3 amino acids: CATSDWWGSTDTQYF. CDR3 coding DNA: TGTGCCACCAGTGATTGGTGGGGAAGCACAGATACGCAGTATTTT.

The chain links TRBV27 to TRBJ2-7; 11 nucleotides line up with TRBD2. CDR1 is MNHEY and CDR2 is SMNVEV in the germline V gene (reference sequence). CDR3 length: 15 residues. V was clipped by 3 bases and J by 5 bases; unmatched bases: 6. CDR3 in DNA: TGTGCCAGCAGTTTCGGTAGCGGGAGGGTAAACGAGCAGTACTTC. This gives the protein CASSFGSGRVNEQYF.

This clonotype has ten or more counts. The gene calls are TRBV15 and TRBJ2-7; D is unclear. The ends were cut back, 4 bases at V and 3 bases at J, with 13 bases in the middle. The CDR3 totals 14 residues. Germline V gene lookup returns CDR1 LNHNV and CDR2 YYDKDF (reference sequence). The CDR3, as DNA: TGTGCCACCAGCAAAGCTTCTCGAGACTACGAGCAGTACTTC. It specifies CATSKASRDYEQYF.

The CDR3 DNA sequence: TGTGCCAGACTAAAACAAGAGACCCAGTACTTC. Its protein product is CARLKQETQYF. The gene calls are TRBV19 and TRBJ2-5; D ambiguous. Germline V CDR1 and CDR2: LNHDA, SQIVND (reference sequence). V lost 9 bases and J lost 2, with 7 bases in between. There are 11 residues in the CDR3.

V usage is TRBV11-2 and J usage is TRBJ2-3, with D unresolved. CDR3 length: 15 residues. Germline V CDR1 and CDR2: SGHAT, FQNNGV. Trimming stripped 2 bases from V and 0 bases from J, with 9 bases between. Written as DNA, the CDR3 is TGTGCCAGCAGCTTACAAACACTCAGCACAGATACGCAGTATTTT. Protein product: CASSLQTLSTDTQYF. Together with reference TRBV11-2 and TRBJ2-3, the CDR3 gives the full variable domain: EAGVAQSPRYKIIEKRQSVAFWCNPISGHATLYWYQQILGQGPKLLIQFQNNGVVDDSQLPKDRFSAERLKGVDSTLKIQPAKLEDSAVYLCASSLQTLSTDTQYFGPGTRLTVL.